This T cell receptor (beta chain) is drawn from a study of human T cells and chemical hapten exposure (dated by TCRdb to about 2021). Background for the entire study: For sensitization, 2% DPC in acetone was applied to a 2 cm by 2 cm area of upper inner arm skin. Weekly therapeutic DPC doses were additionally applied to the scalp of patients throughout the roughly 23-week study period. Patch testing was done on the upper back using Finn chambers containing 0.01% DPC, and results were scored after 6 days according to International Contact Dermatitis Research Group standards. The patient cohort, mostly female, included alopecia areata with under or over 50% scalp involvement, alopecia totalis and alopecia universalis. Libraries were pooled for sequencing, and per-sample TCR yields varied mainly because of small differences in library volumes within the pool. Peripheral blood TCR repertoire changes were tracked in vivo in alopecia patients during primary and secondary sensitization to the hapten diphenylcyclopropenone (DPC). Blood samples were taken from patients before sensitization (week 0) and at 2, 6 and about 24 weeks after DPC sensitization. Around 30 alopecia patients provided blood for TCR sequencing at one to four time points (pre-sensitization, 2, 6 and 24 weeks).

Receptor amplification or capture employed RACE. Instrument on record: NextSeq 500. During library preparation, unique molecular identifiers were attached to individual cDNA molecules so that TCRs could be counted in a quantitative, reproducible way. Both TCR alpha and TCR beta chains were sequenced from each blood RNA sample. Concerning the study's data processing: Samples had a median of roughly 99,000 TCRs, with a range from roughly 23,224 to 750,000. V, J and CDR3 annotation of the TCR reads was performed with the Decombinator software suite. Every sample was subsampled to the same number of TCRs (28,000) for the PS versus PT1 abundance plots. TCRs were defined as expanded if absent before sensitization and observed at least eight times at the 2-week time point. Using fastp at Q25 and MiXCR, TCRdb reprocessed the public reads and kept productive beta chains. For every CDR3 protein sequence, its rows merge into one entry that carries the most common genes and DNA. The V and J calls were not made by the authors but by TCRdb's processing. The sample profile shows a few hundred thousand distinct CDR3 sequences; around 6% of them were found once. The ten most abundant clones make up roughly 5.4% of the sample.

This clonotype occurred a few times. Its antigen is still unknown. Base qualities are not recorded, but no much larger clone differs from it by a single base. The paper's findings and limits, for the study overall: No change with DPC sensitization was found in the number of TCRs above 1 in 1000 frequency, and no evidence of global repertoire structure alterations was found. Patch test score correlated positively with the number of PT1 expanded TCRs, reaching significance at thresholds 8, 16 and 32 but not at 4. Expanded TCRs formed significantly more large CDR3 similarity clusters than pre-sensitization or healthy control sets, consistent with antigen-driven responses. Alopecia, a presumed autoimmune disease, was present in all patients, so the immune response of the patients might differ from that of healthy individuals. After repeated subsampling, the strength of the expansion versus patch-test correlation and the threshold at which it became significant changed.

Per the publication, the time point label means: patch test 2, 6 weeks after DPC sensitization. The treatment or condition label here, explained by the study, means: therapeutic diphenylcyclopropenone sensitization with weekly scalp DPC. At each patch-test visit, blood was drawn before the patch test was applied. Patients were eligible if aged 18 to 70, diagnosed with alopecia and judged suitable for DPC therapy, and pregnant patients were excluded. Total RNA was extracted from unfractionated whole blood collected in Tempus Blood RNA tubes. Trimming accounts for 1 base at V and 5 bases at J, while the number of junction bases matched to no gene is 1. The CDR3, from cysteine to phenylalanine, totals 13 residues. The kept DNA is CDR3 alone, 39 bases in frame from the first base. Based on the germline V gene, the CDR1 and CDR2 sequences are LGHNA and YSLEER.

The rearrangement combines TRBV4-3 with TRBJ2-5; 7 central nucleotides agree with TRBD2. The clonotype was recovered from a woman between 18 and 29 years old with alopecia areata. Some clones in this sample may be carry-over from other donors' samples. The sample consisted of whole blood, taken in connection with sensitization to the hapten diphenylcyclopropenone (DPC). Here is the DNA: TGCGCCAGCAGCCAAGGACTAGCTGAGACCCAGTACTTC. Its protein product is CASSQGLAETQYF.